Included here is one T cell receptor beta chain sequence, with context. Germline V gives CDR1 SGHVS, CDR2 FNYEAQ. Trimming removed 4 bases from V and 3 bases from J, with 7 bases in between. This CDR3 is built from 13 residues. This specimen belongs to a study of glioma-infiltrating T cells after dendritic cell vaccination. At the level of the study: Patients had newly diagnosed or recurrent glioblastoma and received dendritic cell vaccines.

Only patients with spare fresh-frozen tumor and over two years of follow-up were included. PBMC were collected before vaccination, two weeks after the third vaccination, and at progression. TCRB CDR3 was amplified from 2 ug genomic DNA or less. Some clones are missing from TCRdb's copy, which holds only in-frame ones; the method was immunoSEQ multiplex PCR. The profile shows over 80,000 clones, 70% to 90% of them singletons. The starting material was blood, obtained before dendritic cell vaccination. This clonotype was sampled from a human donor with glioblastoma. This rearrangement joins TRBV7-6 to TRBJ1-5; no reliable D call. CDR3 bases: TGTGCCAGCAGCTCAGGTTTCAATCAGCCCCAGCATTTT. Encoded protein: CASSSGFNQPQHF. The whole variable domain, remainder taken from reference TRBV7-6 and TRBJ1-5, is GAGVSQSPRYKVTKRGQDVALRCDPISGHVSLYWYRQALGQGPEFLTYFNYEAQQDKSGLPNDRFSAERPEGSISTLTIQRTEQRDSAMYRCASSSGFNQPQHFGDGTRLSIL.